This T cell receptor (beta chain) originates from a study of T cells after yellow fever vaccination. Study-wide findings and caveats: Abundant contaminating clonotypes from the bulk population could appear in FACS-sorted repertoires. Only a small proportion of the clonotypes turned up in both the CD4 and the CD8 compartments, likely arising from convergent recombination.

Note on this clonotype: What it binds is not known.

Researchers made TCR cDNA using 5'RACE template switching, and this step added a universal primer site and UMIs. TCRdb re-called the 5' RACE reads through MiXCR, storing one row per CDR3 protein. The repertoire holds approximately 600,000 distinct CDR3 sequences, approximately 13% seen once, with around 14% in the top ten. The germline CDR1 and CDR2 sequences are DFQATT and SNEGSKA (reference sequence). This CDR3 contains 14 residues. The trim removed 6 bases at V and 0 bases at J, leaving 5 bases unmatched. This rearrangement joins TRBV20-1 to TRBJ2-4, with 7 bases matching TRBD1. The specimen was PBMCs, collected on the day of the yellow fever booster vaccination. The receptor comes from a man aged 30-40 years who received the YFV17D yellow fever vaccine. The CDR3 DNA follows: TGCAGTGCAGGGGGCGGGTCAGCCAAAAACATTCAGTACTTC. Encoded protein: CSAGGGSAKNIQYF.